A selection of T cell receptor beta chains follows, all from one sample in a study of OX40 agonist ivuxolimab in advanced cancers. The repertoire was sequenced with immunoSEQ multiplex PCR; TCRdb's copy has only in-frame clones and lacks some. Of roughly 40,000 clones listed, roughly 80% were seen once; the top ten hold about 1.7%. This specimen was CD4+ or CD8+ T cells sorted from blood, taken in a trial of the OX40 agonist ivuxolimab. These receptors were obtained from an adult with an advanced solid tumor such as melanoma, head and neck, liver or kidney cancer. Each CDR3 is given with its conserved first and last residue. The D gene is left open where the match is weak. Clone sizes are given selectively: once, few, many, or a class where the clone is expanded.

d_call j_call v_call clone_size cdr3_nt cdr3_aa
- TRBJ1-1 TRBV7-2 - TGTGCCAGCAGCCCTTACAGGGTAGGGAACACTGAAGCTTTCTTT CASSPYRVGNTEAFF
TRBD1 TRBJ2-2 TRBV2 few TGTGCCATCAAGGAAGGGGACAGGCGGAACACCGGGGAGCTGTTTTTT CAIKEGDRRNTGELFF
- TRBJ1-6 TRBV5-8 - TGTGCCAGCAGCGGACAGCCCGGGGGGTTACTTAATTCACCCCTCCACTTT CASSGQPGGLLNSPLHF
- TRBJ2-7 TRBV5-1 - TGCGCCAGCAGCGTGGACTACCACTCCTACGAGCAGTACTTC CASSVDYHSYEQYF
- TRBJ2-3 TRBV5-1 - TGCGCCAGCAGCTTGGGTGTCGGACGAGATACGCAGTATTTT CASSLGVGRDTQYF
- TRBJ2-2 TRBV21-1 - TGTGCCAGCAACTGTGTGAGGGACTCGGGCACCGGGGAGCTGTTTTTT CASNCVRDSGTGELFF
- TRBJ1-2 TRBV6-5 - TGTGCCAGCAGCTCAGGGTACGGCTACACCTTC CASSSGYGYTF
- TRBJ2-7 TRBV21-1 - TGTGCCAGCAGTCAGGACAGGGATCGCGAGCAGTACTTC CASSQDRDREQYF
- TRBJ2-1 TRBV7-2 - TGTGCCAGCAGCCCCGGGGTCATAAATGGCAATGAGCAGTTCTTC CASSPGVINGNEQFF
- TRBJ1-6 TRBV5-5 - TGTGCCAGCAGCCTAGGGACCCAGGGACTCGGCTCACCCCTCCACTTT CASSLGTQGLGSPLHF
- TRBJ2-2 TRBV5-4 - TGTGCCAGCAGCGGGGACGGAGTTACCGGGGAGCTGTTTTTT CASSGDGVTGELFF
- TRBJ2-6 TRBV9 - TGTGCCAGCAGCCCTTGGGAGGGGGCCAACGTCCTGACTTTC CASSPWEGANVLTF
- TRBJ2-3 TRBV2 - TGTGCCAGCACCCGAGCGGAGGGTGTCGCAGATACGCAGTATTTT CASTRAEGVADTQYF
- TRBJ1-5 TRBV6-5 - TGTGCCAGCAGCCCCGGAGGGGGGGGTAATCAGCCCCAGCATTTT CASSPGGGGNQPQHF
- TRBJ1-3 TRBV5-5 - TGTGCCAGCAGCGAGGGACCCTCCAGCGGCGGAAACACCATATATTTT CASSEGPSSGGNTIYF
- TRBJ2-2 TRBV11-3 few TGTGCCAGCAGCTCAGGACGGTTGAACACCGGGGAGCTGTTTTTT CASSSGRLNTGELFF
TRBD1 TRBJ1-4 TRBV19 - TGTGCCAGTAGCACCGGGACAGGGCGAGAAAAACTGTTTTTT CASSTGTGREKLFF
- TRBJ2-1 TRBV9 - TGTGCCAGCAGCGTTGGTCCCCTGGCACAGGAGGACAATGAGCAGTTCTTC CASSVGPLAQEDNEQFF
- TRBJ1-5 TRBV7-2 - TGTGCCAGCAGCTTAGAGGGTCTGAGGAATCAGCCCCAGCATTTT CASSLEGLRNQPQHF
- TRBJ2-1 TRBV6-6 - TGTGCCAGCAGCCCTTTAGGGGAATCCTACAATGAGCAGTTCTTC CASSPLGESYNEQFF
- TRBJ1-1 TRBV7-4 - TGTGCCAGCAGCTTAGGTAGGGGGTCTATGTTCAGGTACACTGAAGCTTTCTTT CASSLGRGSMFRYTEAFF
- TRBJ2-5 TRBV15 - TGTGCCACCAGCCCATCGGGGTACAGCTCGCAAGAGACCCAGTACTTC CATSPSGYSSQETQYF
- TRBJ2-3 TRBV5-1 - TGCGCCAGCAGCTTGTTCAGGGATACAGATACGCAGTATTTT CASSLFRDTDTQYF
- TRBJ1-1 TRBV7-3 - TGTGCCAGCAGTAAAGCGGGGGAGCCGATGGGCACTGAAGCTTTCTTT CASSKAGEPMGTEAFF
- TRBJ2-3 TRBV11-2 - TGTGCCAGCAGCTCCCCCTCAGATACGCAGTATTTT CASSSPSDTQYF